Each of the 7 T cell receptor beta chains below was sequenced from the same sample in a study of T cells in Graves' hyperthyroidism and ophthalmopathy. Researchers amplified the TCR beta CDR3 regions from RNA transcripts. The HTBI primer set drove a first-round RT-PCR of the TCR CDR3. Using its own MiXCR run on the multiplex PCR reads, TCRdb lists one record per CDR3 protein. The table shows roughly 720,000 distinct CDR3 sequences, with approximately 15% occurring only once. Sequenced sample: blood. The receptor set was obtained from a middle-aged man with Graves' hyperthyroidism.

Ten or more counts support this clonotype. The chain couples TRBV5-1 to TRBJ2-2; 8 bases line up with TRBD1. The CDR3 runs 15 residues. CDR1 is SGHRS and CDR2 is YFSETQ in the germline V gene. V dropped 5 bases and J dropped 2; count of bases not matched to a gene: 5. The CDR3 sequence: CASRRTGINTGELFF. The CDR3 bases are TGCGCCAGCAGGAGGACAGGGATTAACACCGGGGAGCTGTTTTTT. Full variable domain (remainder filled in from reference TRBV5-1 and TRBJ2-2): KAGVTQTPRYLIKTRGQQVTLSCSPISGHRSVSWYQQTPGQGLQFLFEYFSETQRNKGNFPGRFSGRQFSNSRSEMNVSTLELGDSALYLCASRRTGINTGELFFGEGSRLTVL.

This clonotype was seen at least ten times. V is TRBV12-3 or TRBV12-4 and J is TRBJ2-4; TRBD2 aligns across 7 bases. Germline trimming cut 5 bases from V and 7 bases from J; bases unmatched to any gene: 8. This CDR3 contains 14 residues. The CDR3 here is CASSAIGGSNIQYF. The CDR3 DNA reads as TGTGCCAGCAGTGCTATCGGGGGGTCGAACATTCAGTACTTC.

The chain couples TRBV28 to TRBJ2-7, with TRBD2 identical over 10 bases. The germline CDR1 and CDR2 sequences are MDHEN and SYDVKM. The CDR3 has 18 amino acids. The junction had 11 bases not matched to a gene; V was cut back by 3 bases and J by 0 bases. The CDR3 reads CASSFPLTSGLSSYEQYF. The CDR3 DNA is TGTGCCAGCAGTTTTCCCTTGACTAGCGGGCTGAGCTCCTACGAGCAGTACTTC.

A remark on this clonotype: This could be a read error, since a much larger clone is one nucleotide away. The chain links TRBV3-1 to TRBJ2-7; D is unresolved. Per germline, CDR1 LGHDT and CDR2 YNNKEL (reference sequence). This CDR3 comprises 15 residues. Trimming left V 4 bases short and J 2 bases short, with 15 bases between. CDR3 sequence reads: CASSPGPLGTYEQYF. The CDR3 region has the DNA TGTGCCAGCAGCCCAGGACCACTGGGCACCTACGAGCAGTACTTC.

The chain combines TRBV28 with TRBJ2-5, with D maybe TRBD1 (6 bases). In germline, CDR1 is MDHEN, CDR2 SYDVKM. The germline V and J ends were trimmed by 3 bases and 5 bases, with 13 bases remaining between them. This CDR3 has 14 amino acids. CDR3 coding DNA: TGTGCCAGCAGTTTTGACAGGCCGGGGGAGACCCAGTACTTC. The encoded protein is CASSFDRPGETQYF.

The chain uses TRBV12-3 or TRBV12-4 and TRBJ1-6; TRBD1 matches 7 bases. The CDR3 totals 15 residues. The V segment lost 6 bases and the J segment 9 bases; nucleotides outside the gene matches: 11. The chain's CDR3 is CASRANRGLGSPLHF. As DNA, the CDR3 is TGTGCCAGCAGGGCGAACAGGGGATTGGGTTCACCCCTCCACTTT.

This clonotype was seen repeatedly, ten times or more. This chain uses TRBV6-1 with TRBJ2-7; 10 bases fit TRBD2. CDR1 is MNHNS and CDR2 is SASEGT in the germline V gene. J lost 2 bases, V lost 6 bases, and 7 bases had no gene match. The CDR3 has 15 residues. In DNA form, the CDR3 reads TGTGCCAGCAGGATTATAGCGGGAGGCCCCTACGAGCAGTACTTC. Its protein product is CASRIIAGGPYEQYF.